This TCR beta chain was recovered during a study of cytomegalovirus exposure and HLA in healthy donors (dated by TCRdb to 2015 to 2018). Study-wide context: In an earlier analysis of 587 of the donors, approximately 300 Gb of sequence data and 120 million or so unique TCR beta sequences from about 190 million T cells were reported. Genome-wide SNP genotypes for about 65% of the roughly 700 donors were used in a later genetic analysis, which treated that subset as a discovery cohort. Across approximately 400 genotyped donors of the cohort, an average of roughly 230,000 unique TCR beta nucleotide sequences per donor were sequenced, and 15% to 20% of those sequences were non-productive. To predict cytomegalovirus infection status, the study brought together high-throughput TCR immunosequencing, statistical association of individual TCRs with disease status, and machine learning. In addition to the first cohort of 650 to 800 subjects, a separate validation cohort of approximately 130 different subjects was used. The T cell repertoires of roughly 660 subjects were profiled by immunosequencing and related to cytomegalovirus serostatus. A later analysis re-analyzed previously published TCR beta repertoires from roughly 600 donors and added high-resolution HLA genotyping to study TCR occurrence patterns. About five DR-DQ haplotypes were treated as single units for association and clustering because of strong linkage in the cohort. The number of donors typed differed by locus, with 629-630 for A, B, C, DRB1 and DQB1, around 500 for DQA1, over 600 for DPA1, and approximately 470 for DPB1. To decide whether each TCR beta V gene segment behaved as functional or pseudogenic, an earlier analysis of nearly 600 of the donors relied on high-throughput TCR beta sequencing. The study was designed to test whether signatures of past pathogen exposure could be identified by cataloging public T cell receptors. Among the roughly 400 genotyped donors, around 81% belonged to the genetic ancestry cluster associated with self-reported Caucasian donors. All discovery cohort repertoires had been generated using a single sequencing platform. The later analysis used no new phenotypic data to find candidate immune exposures, relying instead on TCR beta sequences and their occurrence across donors. Both class I and class II loci were covered by HLA typing, at four-digit resolution. Alongside the repertoire data, information on donor age, sex, ethnicity and CMV serostatus was compiled. An early release covering about 600 HLA-typed donors comprised about 290 gigabases of sequencing data and around 80 million unique TCR sequences. What the study reported, not specific to this receptor: In a later analysis, most CMV-associated TCR beta chains were found to appear HLA-restricted, with HLA associations seemingly driven largely by CMV exposure. For the cohort, immune exposure information was limited to CMV serostatus. Assigning TCR associations to individual alleles was difficult when HLA alleles, especially DR and DQ, strongly co-occurred. Correlated functional status among segregating V segments might reflect linkage disequilibrium, but an unknown experimental factor could not be ruled out. A later analysis associated approximately 17,000 TCR beta sequences with specific HLA alleles at a false discovery rate of 0.05. The classifier was reported to diagnose cytomegalovirus status with high specificity and sensitivity in both the original cohort and the validation cohort. Broadly in line with IMGT annotations, most TCR beta V segments showed up in productive rearrangements about 90% or about 30% of the time in an earlier analysis of approximately 600 of the donors. Roughly uniform sequencing depth across donors was assumed in presence/absence analyses, although this assumption may not hold. In a later analysis, several top co-occurrence clusters were reported to appear linked to parvovirus B19, influenza, CMV and Epstein-Barr virus. A cluster of highly shared sequence variants was judged likely to be a technical artifact of the sequencing pipeline. In a later analysis, HLA-associated TCR beta chains showed more clonal expansion and lower generation probabilities than non-associated chains that were equally common. Across donors, most TCR sequences were observed very rarely, whereas some public TCRs were present in many individuals. The authors suggested that the approach could potentially be extended to other disease states and immunological phenotypes. Only TCR beta chains were sequenced in this cohort, and the absence of alpha or paired-chain data limited detectable features. The study gave a list of over 150 TCR beta chains associated with cytomegalovirus. HLA typing was unavailable for some donors at each locus, so association tests used only the typed subset. A later genetic analysis associated a missense DCLRE1C variant with V-gene and J-gene trimming of TCR beta chains, and an independent cohort replicated the association. The earlier analysis of about 600 of the donors excluded some 15 rarely observed V segments, including chromosome 9 orphons, because counts were too low. In a later analysis, the rate of TCR association differed among HLA loci, with DRB1 alleles having the most associated TCRs and HLA-C alleles having the fewest. Three of the identified cytomegalovirus-associated TCR beta chains were confirmed in vitro to be specific for cytomegalovirus antigens. A further reported finding was that TCR beta sequences accurately predicted the HLA-A and HLA-B alleles for most subjects in the first cohort. The 87-base-pair reads could not distinguish some IMGT-functional V segments, including TRBV6-2 and TRBV6-3, so those segments were excluded. According to a later genetic analysis, donors in an Asian-associated ancestry cluster had fewer N-insertions in productive TCRs than the approximately 700-donor mean.

Points on this clone: Its recognized antigen is unknown.

The library was generated by the immunoSEQ multiplex PCR assay. For the multiplex PCR, a mixture combining 60 forward primers for TCR Vbeta segments and 13 reverse primers for TCR Jbeta segments was used. A multiplex PCR assay on genomic DNA amplified the CDR3 region of rearranged TCR beta genes. The amplified TCR beta libraries were sequenced on the Illumina HiSeq System as 87-base-pair reads. Turning to the authors' computational methods: A later analysis tallied 75 million to 85 million unique TCR beta chains across the 700 or so repertoires, and about 10 million of those chains were shared by two or more donors. To remove PCR and sequencing errors, raw reads were error-corrected and collapsed into unique sequences using a nearest-neighbor algorithm that merged closely related sequences. To assign V, D and J gene segments, CDR3 sequences were aligned to IMGT reference sequences. Each retained sequence needed at least a six-nucleotide match to both a V gene segment and a J gene segment. A rearrangement was called productive if the CDR3 had no stop codons and remained in frame with V and J, and every other rearrangement was called non-productive. Following IMGT convention, CDR3 was defined as the stretch from the second conserved V-encoded cysteine up to the conserved J-encoded phenylalanine. The earlier analysis of roughly 590 of the donors excluded any sequence lacking an unambiguous match to a single V gene segment. An earlier analysis of over 450 of the donors classified V segments as functional when productive rearrangements were above 56.7% and as segregating when the standard deviation between donors was above 5%. To diagnose cytomegalovirus status from the catalog of TCR beta chain sequences, a statistical classification framework was built. V and J gene assignment, in a later analysis, came from comparing TCR nucleotide sequences with IMGT/GENE-DB human TR gene sequences. In a later analysis, CDR3 sequences and most-parsimonious VDJ recombination scenarios were assigned using the TCRdist pipeline. In a later analysis, each TCR beta chain was defined by its CDR3 amino acid sequence together with its V-gene family, and reads lacking a unique V-gene family were excluded. As a way to deal with suspected cross-contamination and a sequencing artifact, a later analysis dropped roughly 620 nucleotide sequences that were highly shared and had low generation probability. In a later analysis, a clonal expansion index for each public chain was calculated from normalized within-repertoire ranks of inferred template counts. In a later analysis, generation probabilities were computed with a VDJ recombination model fitted to out-of-frame rearrangements, and the resulting probabilities were checked against IGoR. Hypergeometric tests were used in a later analysis to score TCR-TCR, TCR-HLA and TCR-CMV co-occurrence, with a repertoire-size bias correction applied to the TCR pairs. In a later analysis, false discovery rates were estimated by permuting HLA or CMV assignments 20 times. In a later analysis, co-occurring TCRs were grouped using DBSCAN, with TCRdist sequence similarity added in when clustering inside HLA-allele-positive subsets. Co-occurrence clustering excluded repertoires with fewer than 30,000 or more than 120,000 public chains, plus five with anomalous nucleotide sharing. TCRdb took this table from immuneACCESS and kept in-frame rearrangements with V and J called. Such tables lack part of the clones; where checked against another copy, unresolved V genes explain under half of the gap, and the rest is unexplained. V, J and clone size derive from that table, while D and trimming were established from the DNA sequence. The sample table gives around 150,000 clones. The ten biggest clones cover 2% to 2.5% of the sample.

In total, around 600 healthy bone marrow donors made up the cohort. Cohort members were all nominally healthy when sampled, although unrecorded immune exposures were likely present. The donor was CMV seronegative and belonged to the group of under 400 seronegative cohort members. A peripheral blood sample was provided by each donor, and peripheral blood mononuclear cells were used for TCR beta sequencing. Genomic DNA extraction from the blood cell samples was performed with the Qiagen DNeasy Blood Extraction Kit. In the germline V gene (reference sequence), CDR1 corresponds to SEHNR and CDR2 to FQNEAQ. Its CDR3 holds 16 amino acids, cysteine through phenylalanine. The entry retains the CDR3 DNA only, 48 bases that are in frame from base 1. Germline trimming: 3 bases from V, 3 bases from J; junction bases outside gene matches: 9.

The TCR originated in a man aged 30 to 45 in good health and CMV-seronegative. In this chain, TRBV7-9 is recombined with TRBJ1-2, and TRBD1 aligns with 8 junction nucleotides. The material sequenced was PBMCs. CDR3 reads: CASSFAPRDRHYGYTF. The nucleotides are TGTGCCAGCAGCTTCGCCCCCCGGGACAGGCACTATGGCTACACCTTC.